These 15 T cell receptor beta chains originate from one sample sequenced in a study of T cells after yellow fever vaccination. In TCRdb, the 5' RACE reads were re-called with MiXCR into one record per CDR3 protein. The sample yields roughly 500,000 distinct CDR3 sequences, about 19% seen once. Here the sequenced sample was PBMCs, taken 15 days after the yellow fever booster vaccination. These receptors came from a man aged 25-45 years who received the YFV17D yellow fever vaccine.

This clonotype was observed a handful of times. The genes are TRBV18 and TRBJ1-1, with D maybe TRBD1 (6 bases). The CDR3 length is 16 residues. Germline V gene lookup returns CDR1 KGHSH and CDR2 LQKENI. V was clipped by 3 bases and J by 0 bases, with 14 bases between them. For the CDR3, the DNA is TGTGCCAGCTCACCCCAGGGGCAACGAATGAACACTGAAGCTTTCTTT. The encoded protein is CASSPQGQRMNTEAFF. The whole variable domain, remainder taken from reference TRBV18 and TRBJ1-1, is NAGVMQNPRHLVRRRGQEARLRCSPMKGHSHVYWYRQLPEEGLKFMVYLQKENIIDESGMPKERFSAEFPKEGPSILRIQQVVRGDSAAYFCASSPQGQRMNTEAFFGQGTRLTVV.

This clonotype occurred a few times. The CDR3 DNA follows: TGCGCCAGCAGCTTCATCCAGGGTGGGAACAATGAGCAGTTCTTC. This gives the protein CASSFIQGGNNEQFF. The chain couples TRBV5-1 to TRBJ2-1; D possibly corresponds to TRBD1 (5 bases). The CDR3 extends over 15 amino acids. The germline V and J ends were trimmed by 2 bases and 5 bases, with 14 bases remaining between them. The germline V gene has CDR1 SGHRS and CDR2 YFSETQ. The whole variable domain, remainder taken from reference TRBV5-1 and TRBJ2-1, is KAGVTQTPRYLIKTRGQQVTLSCSPISGHRSVSWYQQTPGQGLQFLFEYFSETQRNKGNFPGRFSGRQFSNSRSEMNVSTLELGDSALYLCASSFIQGGNNEQFFGPGTRLTVL.

This clonotype was observed a handful of times. This chain links TRBV20-1 with TRBJ2-5; D is perhaps TRBD1 or TRBD2 (5 bases each). The germline V gene encodes CDR1 DFQATT and CDR2 SNEGSKA (reference sequence). Trimming took 4 bases from V and 4 from J, leaving 19 bases between them. The CDR3 has 15 amino acids. CDR3 DNA sequence: TGCAGTGCTACCAGCTTAGGGACGGCGATAGAGACCCAGTACTTC. It yields the protein CSATSLGTAIETQYF.

There are a few counts of this clonotype. V gene TRBV20-1 combines with J gene TRBJ2-1; no definite D call. Trimming left V 1 base short and J 9 bases short, with 10 bases between. Germline V gene lookup returns CDR1 DFQATT and CDR2 SNEGSKA (reference sequence). CDR3 size: 12 residues. CDR3 region: CSARGPAAEQFF. The CDR3 nucleotides read TGCAGTGCTAGAGGGCCGGCAGCTGAGCAGTTCTTC.

There are many counts of this clonotype. The V gene is TRBV11-2, the J gene TRBJ2-5; D perhaps matches TRBD1 (6 bases). Germline CDR1 is SGHAT and CDR2 is FQNNGV. Trimming took off 6 bases at V and 5 bases at J, with 16 bases between the two ends. This CDR3 has 14 amino acids. The CDR3: CASRHRAGTETQYF. Written as DNA, the CDR3 is TGTGCCAGCAGGCACAGGGCCGGGACGGAGACCCAGTACTTC.

V is TRBV20-1 and J is TRBJ2-7; no firm D call. Trimming shortened V by 6 bases and J by 2 bases, and 14 bases separated the two germline ends. Germline lookup yields CDR1 DFQATT and CDR2 SNEGSKA (reference sequence). The length of the CDR3 is 13 residues. The CDR3 sequence: CSATPGPTYEQYF. CDR3 bases: TGCAGTGCGACACCGGGCCCTACCTACGAGCAGTACTTC.

J is TRBJ2-3 and V is TRBV12-3 or TRBV12-4, with 12 bases lining up with TRBD2. V trimming: 6 bases; J trimming: 6 bases; junction bases outside the gene matches: 7. The CDR3 length is 15 residues. The CDR3 protein is CASRTSGSSADTQYF. CDR3 nucleotides: TGTGCCAGCAGGACTAGCGGGAGTTCGGCGGATACGCAGTATTTT.

This clonotype was picked up a small number of times. The chain employs TRBV9 and TRBJ2-1, with D perhaps TRBD2 (5 bases). Germline CDR1 SGDLS, CDR2 YYNGEE. The CDR3 is 16 amino acids. The ends were cut back, 4 bases at V and 1 base at J, with 15 bases in the middle. CDR3: CASSSSGQQSYNEQFF. The CDR3 nucleotides are TGTGCCAGCAGCTCCAGCGGCCAGCAATCCTACAATGAGCAGTTCTTC.

V and J are TRBV3-1 and TRBJ1-1, with unresolved D. CDR1 is LGHDT, CDR2 YNNKEL, per germline (reference sequence). CDR3 length: 13 residues. Trimming took off 4 bases at V and 0 bases at J, with 6 bases between the two ends. The CDR3: CASSPVLNTEAFF. DNA for the CDR3: TGTGCCAGCAGCCCCGTGCTGAACACTGAAGCTTTCTTT.

The V call is TRBV12-3 or TRBV12-4, the J call TRBJ1-6, with a weak D call TRBD1 (5 bases). The CDR3 has 13 residues. V gave up 6 bases and J gave up 9 bases, with 12 bases separating them. Here the CDR3 reads CASSPREGSPLHF. The DNA of the CDR3 is TGTGCCAGCAGCCCCAGGGAGGGTTCACCCCTCCACTTT.

There are a few counts of this clonotype. The V and J genes are TRBV5-1 and TRBJ2-1; D is perhaps TRBD2 (6 bases). The CDR3 consists of 15 residues. Germline CDR1 is SGHRS and CDR2 is YFSETQ. Deletions cut 0 bases from V and 2 bases from J, with 9 bases between. CDR3 nucleotide sequence: TGCGCCAGCAGCTTGGGGGCTAGCGCCTACAATGAGCAGTTCTTC. It yields the protein CASSLGASAYNEQFF.

V is TRBV6-2 or TRBV6-3 and J is TRBJ2-5; D assignment may be TRBD1 or TRBD2 (6 bases each). The CDR3 is 15 amino acids. V lost 5 bases, J lost 1 base, and 14 bases lay in between. In germline, CDR1 is MNHEY, CDR2 SVGEGT. CDR3: CASSPLGGIQETQYF. The DNA for the CDR3 is TGTGCCAGCAGTCCTCTGGGGGGCATCCAAGAGACCCAGTACTTC.

The table lists this clonotype with a few counts. This rearrangement joins TRBV12-3 or TRBV12-4 to TRBJ2-7, with TRBD1 matching 7 bases. The CDR3 length is 11 residues. V lost 9 bases and J lost 7; bases outside the gene matches: 6. The chain's CDR3 is CASNRGGEQYF. The DNA for the CDR3 is TGTGCCAGTAACAGGGGCGGAGAGCAGTACTTC.

This clonotype was counted a few times. The chain uses TRBV5-5 and TRBJ2-4; 7 bases match TRBD2. Germline V gene lookup returns CDR1 SGHKS and CDR2 YYEKEE (reference sequence). The CDR3 totals 15 residues. The V gene end was trimmed by 4 bases and the J gene end by 5 bases; junction bases not matched to a gene: 9. CDR3: CASSRLAQGENIQYF. In nucleotides, the CDR3 is TGTGCCAGCAGCAGACTAGCACAAGGCGAAAACATTCAGTACTTC.

The J gene is TRBJ1-6, the V gene TRBV20-1, with 10 bases identical to TRBD1. V shed 2 bases and J 7 bases; nucleotides not matched to a gene: 2. The germline V gene has CDR1 DFQATT and CDR2 SNEGSKA (reference sequence). The CDR3 has 14 residues. CDR3: CSARTGQGNSPLHF. CDR3 coding DNA: TGCAGTGCTAGAACGGGACAGGGGAATTCACCCCTCCACTTT.